A single sample gave rise to the 25 T cell receptor beta chains below, sequenced in a study of blood T cell repertoires in COVID-19. This table comes from immunoSEQ multiplex PCR, and its TCRdb copy is limited to in-frame clones, with some not included. The sample yields roughly 410,000 clones, approximately 90% seen once. Material: peripheral blood. Receptors were obtained from a woman in her thirties or forties with COVID-19, enrolled during active disease.

This clone appeared a few times. The chain couples TRBV18 to TRBJ1-1; D is perhaps TRBD1 (5 bases). The length of the CDR3 is 17 residues. In germline, CDR1 is KGHSH, CDR2 LQKENI. V was cut by 3 bases and J by 4 bases, with 21 bases left in between. Here the CDR3 DNA reads TGTGCCAGCTCACCGTCTCAGGGTATGTCGACGATCACTGAAGCTTTCTTT. It yields the protein CASSPSQGMSTITEAFF.

The CDR3 reads CASSQAAGGVSGYNEQFF. The CDR3 region has the DNA TGTGCCAGCAGCCAAGCGGCGGGGGGGGTTTCTGGGTACAATGAGCAGTTCTTC. The genes are TRBV3-1 (or the pseudogene TRBV3-2) and TRBJ2-1; 9 nucleotides align to TRBD2. The CDR3 sequence is 18 residues long. V was clipped by 1 base and J by 4 bases; unmatched bases: 11. From germline, CDR1 is LGHDT and CDR2 YNNKEL (reference sequence).

The DNA of the CDR3 is TGCAGTGCTAGTGATCAACAGGGCTGGAGTGGCTACACCTTC. This sequence encodes CSASDQQGWSGYTF. The chain combines TRBV20-1 with TRBJ1-2, with D possibly matching TRBD1 (6 bases). CDR1 and CDR2 (germline): DFQATT, SNEGSKA (reference sequence). CDR3 size: 14 residues. Trimming cost V 3 bases and J 7 bases, with 18 bases left between them.

This sequence joins TRBV24-1 and TRBJ1-4; a possible D gene is TRBD1 (5 bases). Germline V CDR1 and CDR2: KGHDR, SFDVKD. The CDR3 has 16 residues. The V gene lost 6 bases and the J gene lost 8 bases, with 21 bases spanning the gap. Here the CDR3 reads CATSPGVGAGKEKLFF. CDR3 sequence (DNA): TGTGCCACCAGTCCGGGAGTAGGGGCAGGGAAGGAAAAACTGTTTTTT.

The chain combines TRBV5-1 with TRBJ2-7; 10 bases are a match to TRBD1. Per the germline V gene, CDR1 is SGHRS and CDR2 is YFSETQ. The ends lost 0 bases at V and 5 bases at J; junction bases unmatched: 8. This CDR3 has 16 residues. CDR3 sequence reads: CASSLAWTGGFHEQYF. CDR3 nucleotides: TGCGCCAGCAGCTTGGCCTGGACAGGGGGTTTCCACGAGCAGTACTTC.

This chain links TRBV28 with TRBJ1-5; 7 nucleotides align to TRBD1. With 2 bases clipped from V and 5 bases from J, the junction kept 9 bases outside the gene matches. CDR3 length: 16 residues. Germline CDR1 and CDR2: MDHEN and SYDVKM. The CDR3 here is CASSLGQAGSDQPQHF. CDR3 bases: TGTGCCAGCAGTTTAGGACAGGCAGGGAGTGATCAGCCCCAGCATTTT.

The V gene is TRBV5-8, the J gene TRBJ2-7; a weak D match, TRBD2 (5 bases). This CDR3 is 15 amino acids long. V was shortened by 4 bases and J by 5 bases, with 19 bases between the two germline ends. Germline values: CDR1 SGHTS, CDR2 YDEGEE. The CDR3 sequence: CASSPRYRGINEQYF. The CDR3 DNA follows: TGTGCCAGCAGCCCTCGATATCGGGGAATCAACGAGCAGTACTTC.

The chain has TRBV5-4 and TRBJ1-1; 7 bases fit TRBD1. This CDR3 contains 13 residues. Germline V CDR1 and CDR2: SGHNT, YYREEE (reference sequence). J gave up 4 bases and V 4 bases, and 4 bases lay outside the gene matches. CDR3 loop: CASSTSGGTEAFF. DNA of the CDR3: TGTGCCAGCAGCACCTCAGGGGGCACTGAAGCTTTCTTT.

The V and J genes are TRBV27 and TRBJ2-3; D ambiguous. CDR1 is MNHEY and CDR2 is SMNVEV in the germline V gene (reference sequence). V was trimmed by 5 bases and J by 10 bases, leaving 19 bases between them. The CDR3 is 14 amino acids. The CDR3 coding sequence is TGTGCCAGCAGTAGGAGAAGTGTTGGCGAGCCGCAGTATTTT. Encoded protein: CASSRRSVGEPQYF.

This chain links TRBV5-5 with TRBJ2-6, with no clear D. Trimming left V 2 bases short and J 0 bases short, with 12 bases between. The length of the CDR3 is 17 residues. Germline values: CDR1 SGHKS, CDR2 YYEKEE (reference sequence). In DNA form, the CDR3 reads TGTGCCAGCAGCTTACGTACAGACGCCTCTGGGGCCAACGTCCTGACTTTC. Translation gives CASSLRTDASGANVLTF. Variable domain in full (rest from reference TRBV5-5 and TRBJ2-6): DAGVTQSPTHLIKTRGQQVTLRCSPISGHKSVSWYQQVLGQGPQFIFQYYEKEERGRGNFPDRFSARQFPNYSSELNVNALLLGDSALYLCASSLRTDASGANVLTFGAGSRLTVL.

The V call is TRBV11-2, the J call TRBJ1-6, with 9 bases matching TRBD1. CDR1 and CDR2 from the germline V gene are SGHAT and FQNNGV. The CDR3 runs to 16 residues. V was pared by 3 bases and J by 2 bases, with 2 bases of the junction left unmatched. The CDR3 region is CASSLRQGAYNSPLHF. As DNA, the CDR3 is TGTGCCAGCAGCTTGCGACAGGGGGCCTATAATTCACCCCTCCACTTT. The variable domain in full, completed from reference TRBV11-2 and TRBJ1-6, reads EAGVAQSPRYKIIEKRQSVAFWCNPISGHATLYWYQQILGQGPKLLIQFQNNGVVDDSQLPKDRFSAERLKGVDSTLKIQPAKLEDSAVYLCASSLRQGAYNSPLHFGNGTRLTVT.

The J gene is TRBJ1-5, the V gene TRBV19; tentatively, D is TRBD1 (5 bases). The CDR3 is made up of 15 amino acids. Trimming cost V 1 base and J 3 bases, with 10 bases left between them. Germline CDR1 LNHDA, CDR2 SQIVND (reference sequence). CDR3 sequence: CASSIVGGDNQPQHF. For the CDR3, the DNA is TGTGCCAGTAGTATAGTGGGAGGGGACAATCAGCCCCAGCATTTT.

This chain uses TRBV6-5 with TRBJ1-5; maybe TRBD1 (6 bases). The germline gives CDR1 MNHEY, CDR2 SVGAGI. CDR3 size: 14 residues. V lost 2 bases, J lost 4 bases, and 9 bases lay in between. The CDR3 protein is CASSYGQKNQPQHF. In DNA, the CDR3 is TGTGCCAGCAGTTACGGACAGAAGAATCAGCCCCAGCATTTT.

The chain has TRBV7-2 and TRBJ2-1, with D maybe TRBD2 (5 bases). V lost 5 bases and J 3 bases, leaving 17 bases between the germline ends. Germline CDR1 and CDR2: SGHTA and FQGNSA. CDR3 length equals 16 residues. This CDR3 reads CASSPPEKRLYNEQFF. CDR3 coding DNA: TGTGCCAGCAGCCCCCCTGAGAAGCGGCTCTACAATGAGCAGTTCTTC.

The rearrangement joins TRBV5-4 to TRBJ1-2, with 11 bases fitting TRBD1. CDR3 length: 14 residues. The trim removed 5 bases at V and 3 bases at J, leaving 3 bases unmatched. CDR1 is SGHNT and CDR2 is YYREEE in the germline V gene (reference sequence). CDR3 DNA sequence: TGTGCCAGCAGGGAGGGACAGGGGGACTATGGCTACACCTTC. This sequence encodes CASREGQGDYGYTF. The full variable domain, with the rest looked up from reference TRBV5-4 and TRBJ1-2, is ETGVTQSPTHLIKTRGQQVTLRCSSQSGHNTVSWYQQALGQGPQFIFQYYREEENGRGNFPPRFSGLQFPNYSSELNVNALELDDSALYLCASREGQGDYGYTFGSGTRLTVV.

The chain carries TRBV28 and TRBJ1-3, with D possibly TRBD1 on 5 matching bases. The germline V gene has CDR1 MDHEN and CDR2 SYDVKM. The CDR3 extends over 16 amino acids. V lost 4 bases to trimming and J lost 0 bases, with 13 bases between them. The CDR3 DNA reads as TGTGCCAGCAGTTCGGGCTCAGGGCGCTCTGGAAACACCATATATTTT. Protein sequence: CASSSGSGRSGNTIYF.

The chain recombines TRBV7-2 with TRBJ1-4, with 11 bases fitting TRBD1. Germline-derived CDR1 and CDR2 are SGHTA and FQGNSA. The CDR3 is made up of 17 amino acids. Trimming at V came to 1 base and at J to 3 bases, leaving 4 bases not matched to a gene. In DNA form, the CDR3 reads TGTGCCAGCAGCTTAGGGACAGGGGGCTGGGCTAATGAAAAACTGTTTTTT. It yields the protein CASSLGTGGWANEKLFF.

CDR3 sequence (DNA): TGTGCCAGCAGTTTGTGGAGCTATGGCTACACCTTC. Amino acid sequence: CASSLWSYGYTF. The J gene is TRBJ1-2, the V gene TRBV12-3 or TRBV12-4; D uncertain. The ends were cut back, 3 bases at V and 4 bases at J, with 6 bases in the middle. The CDR3 has 12 residues.

The count of this clone is one. The CDR3 DNA reads TGCGCCAGCAGCTCCGGACAGGGGACAAGGGGAAACACCATATATTTT. As protein: CASSSGQGTRGNTIYF. The V call is TRBV5-1, the J call TRBJ1-3, with 9 bases fitting TRBD1. Germline CDR1 and CDR2: SGHRS and YFSETQ. The CDR3 is 16 amino acids. Unmatched junction bases numbered 8, after V lost 3 bases and J lost 4 bases.

The chain is built from TRBV19 and TRBJ1-5, with TRBD1 matching over 7 bases. J was trimmed by 3 bases and V by 6 bases; bases with no gene match: 5. Germline CDR1 LNHDA, CDR2 SQIVND (reference sequence). The CDR3 spans 14 residues. The CDR3 loop reads CASRKGTVNQPQHF. The CDR3 nucleotides are TGTGCCAGTAGAAAAGGGACAGTCAATCAGCCCCAGCATTTT.

V gene TRBV5-6 combines with J gene TRBJ1-5; perhaps TRBD1 as D (5 bases). V was shortened by 4 bases and J by 6 bases, with 11 bases between the two germline ends. This CDR3 has 13 amino acids. Germline values: CDR1 SGHDT, CDR2 YYEEEE. As DNA, the CDR3 is TGTGCCAGCAGCCCGGGGGGTTTTCAGCCCCAGCATTTT. Translated, it gives CASSPGGFQPQHF.

The V and J genes are TRBV7-8 and TRBJ2-4; 7 bases are a match to TRBD2. The CDR3 covers 16 residues. Germline assignment: CDR1 SGHVS and CDR2 FQNEAQ. The trim removed 1 base at V and 6 bases at J, leaving 9 bases unmatched. The CDR3 protein is CASSLDGGSGLNIQYF. The CDR3 nucleotides read TGTGCCAGCAGCTTAGATGGCGGGAGTGGACTAAACATTCAGTACTTC.

This clone was seen a handful of times. The gene calls are TRBV19 and TRBJ2-3; 14 bases fit TRBD2. This CDR3 spans 16 amino acids. Germline CDR1 is LNHDA and CDR2 is SQIVND (reference sequence). Losses at the gene ends were 2 bases for V and 6 bases for J; bases not matched to a gene: 4. CDR3 in amino acids: CASSIPTSGGADTQYF. CDR3 bases: TGTGCCAGTAGTATACCGACTAGCGGGGGGGCGGATACGCAGTATTTT.

This chain joins TRBV7-3 and TRBJ1-1; 8 nucleotides match TRBD1. With 3 bases clipped from V and 4 bases from J, the junction kept 1 base outside the gene matches. From germline, CDR1 is SGHTA and CDR2 FQGTGA. The CDR3 contains 13 residues. CDR3 sequence (DNA): TGTGCCAGCAGCTTCACAGGGGGCACTGAAGCTTTCTTT. This encodes CASSFTGGTEAFF.

This clone appeared once. The rearrangement links TRBV19 to TRBJ1-2, with 8 bases identical to TRBD1. The ends lost 8 bases at V and 8 bases at J; junction bases unmatched: 7. CDR3 length: 12 residues. The germline gives CDR1 LNHDA, CDR2 SQIVND (reference sequence). CDR3 in amino acids: CASRQGITGYTF. In DNA form, the CDR3 reads TGTGCCAGTCGACAGGGGATCACGGGCTACACCTTC.